These 13 T cell receptor beta chains were sequenced from one sample in a study of cytomegalovirus exposure and HLA in healthy donors. The PCR ran on 60 Vbeta and 13 Jbeta primers. Clones were sequenced by immunoSEQ multiplex PCR, and TCRdb holds only the in-frame ones, with some missing. Counted here are 150,000 to 200,000 clones, roughly 80% occurring once; the ten biggest clones make up more than 3.5%. Input material: PBMCs. The receptors here all came from a man in his thirties or forties in good health and CMV-seropositive.

This clone was counted only a few times. The chain joins TRBV2 to TRBJ1-1, with 9 bases identical to TRBD1. Germline V gives CDR1 SNHLY, CDR2 FYNNEI. V gave up 5 bases and J gave up 5 bases; unmatched junction bases: 9. The CDR3 runs to 15 residues. CDR3 loop: CASSPTTGGGTEAFF. Here the CDR3 DNA reads TGTGCCAGCAGTCCTACCACAGGGGGCGGGACTGAAGCTTTCTTT.

The chain joins TRBV7-9 to TRBJ2-1; the D gene is possibly TRBD2 (6 bases). Trimming pared 1 base from V and 6 bases from J, leaving 16 bases between. CDR1 SEHNR and CDR2 FQNEAQ come from the germline V gene (reference sequence). CDR3 length: 16 residues. The CDR3 loop reads CASSLDRVAGGNEQFF. Written as DNA, the CDR3 is TGTGCCAGCAGCTTAGACCGGGTCGCCGGGGGCAATGAGCAGTTCTTC.

The chain employs TRBV5-5 and TRBJ1-1, with 8 nucleotides matching TRBD1. The CDR3 runs to 15 residues. Germline CDR1 and CDR2: SGHKS and YYEKEE (reference sequence). J lost 7 bases, V lost 6 bases, and 14 bases had no gene match. In DNA, the CDR3 is TGTGCCAGCACCGAACAGGGACAGGCCACTCTTGAAGCTTTCTTT. This translates into CASTEQGQATLEAFF.

The chain joins TRBV5-5 to TRBJ2-7; TRBD2 is a possible D gene (5 bases). CDR3 length equals 12 residues. Germline CDR1 and CDR2: SGHKS and YYEKEE (reference sequence). V lost 2 bases and J lost 7, with 10 bases in between. The DNA of the CDR3 is TGTGCCAGCAGCTTAGACTACCTGGAGCAGTACTTC. It codes for CASSLDYLEQYF.

The CDR3 nucleotides read TGTGCCAGCAGACCCGGGAGTCAGGGCTATGGCTACACCTTC. Translated, it gives CASRPGSQGYGYTF. This chain links TRBV2 with TRBJ1-2; possible D gene TRBD1, 5 bases. This CDR3 comprises 14 residues. In germline, CDR1 is SNHLY, CDR2 FYNNEI. Trimming removed 6 bases from V and 4 bases from J, with 15 bases in between.

This clone was observed a single time. The chain has TRBV4-1 and TRBJ1-5; TRBD1 might be the D (6 bases). Germline CDR1 is MGHRA and CDR2 is YSYEKL. The CDR3 is made up of 19 amino acids. Trimming took off 2 bases at V and 2 bases at J, with 22 bases between the two ends. CDR3 nucleotide sequence: TGCGCCAGCAGCCAAACCGGGACAAGGGGCTTTATAGGCAATCAGCCCCAGCATTTT. Protein: CASSQTGTRGFIGNQPQHF.

The V and J genes are TRBV19 and TRBJ1-5, with D unresolved. From germline, CDR1 is LNHDA and CDR2 SQIVND (reference sequence). The CDR3 contains 15 residues. The V and J ends lost 3 bases and 0 bases respectively, with 9 bases between them. CDR3 region: CASSIIGDSNQPQHF. Written as DNA, the CDR3 is TGTGCCAGTAGTATCATCGGTGATAGCAATCAGCCCCAGCATTTT.

The rearrangement joins TRBV6-1 to TRBJ1-2; D gene ambiguous. CDR3 size: 11 residues. The germline CDR1 and CDR2 sequences are MNHNS and SASEGT. Deletions cut 2 bases from V and 8 bases from J, with 6 bases between. The CDR3 sequence: CASSERRGYTF. The CDR3 coding sequence is TGTGCCAGCAGTGAACGGAGGGGCTACACCTTC.

This clone was counted a few times. The chain combines TRBV18 with TRBJ2-5; D perhaps matches TRBD2 (6 bases). Germline CDR1 KGHSH, CDR2 LQKENI. This CDR3 region has 13 residues. Trimming removed 0 bases at V and 4 bases at J, with 6 bases between. The CDR3 DNA follows: TGTGCCAGCTCACCACCGGGGGGAGAGACCCAGTACTTC. Amino acids: CASSPPGGETQYF.

At least ten counts were recorded for this clone. The chain employs TRBV6-5 and TRBJ2-7; 11 bases are shared with TRBD2. Germline V gene lookup returns CDR1 MNHEY and CDR2 SVGAGI. The CDR3 sequence is 14 residues long. The junction had 4 bases not matched to a gene; V was cut back by 6 bases and J by 3 bases. The CDR3 DNA reads as TGTGCCAGCAGACGACTAGCGGGACACTACGAGCAGTACTTC. Its translation is CASRRLAGHYEQYF.

This clone is deemed medium-sized. The V call is TRBV13, the J call TRBJ2-7, with TRBD2 matching over 8 bases. CDR3 length: 15 amino acids. V was clipped by 4 bases and J by 6 bases; unmatched bases: 11. Germline assignment: CDR1 PRHDT and CDR2 FYEKMQ (reference sequence). CDR3 bases: TGTGCCAGCAGCTCCGGGACTAGAAGTTTTGGCGAGCAGTACTTC. Translation gives CASSSGTRSFGEQYF.

V and J are TRBV12-5 and TRBJ2-3, with TRBD2 matching over 8 bases. The CDR3 totals 12 residues. Trimming cost V 9 bases and J 5 bases; bases outside gene matches: 4. From germline, CDR1 is LGHNT and CDR2 FRNRAP. The CDR3 DNA reads as TGTGCTAGCGGGGGGGTGGGAGATACGCAGTATTTT. Translating it yields CASGGVGDTQYF. Using reference TRBV12-5 and TRBJ2-3 for the parts outside the CDR3, the full variable domain is DARVTQTPRHKVTEMGQEVTMRCQPILGHNTVFWYRQTMMQGLELLAYFRNRAPLDDSGMPKDRFSAEMPDATLATLKIQPSEPRDSAVYFCASGGVGDTQYFGPGTRLTVL.

The J gene is TRBJ1-4, the V gene TRBV5-1; D call uncertain. CDR1 is SGHRS, CDR2 YFSETQ, per germline. Trimming pared 4 bases from V and 8 bases from J, leaving 15 bases between. The CDR3 is made up of 14 amino acids. The CDR3 loop is CASSRGRVGEKLFF. The CDR3 DNA sequence: TGCGCCAGCAGCCGAGGGAGGGTTGGGGAAAAACTGTTTTTT.